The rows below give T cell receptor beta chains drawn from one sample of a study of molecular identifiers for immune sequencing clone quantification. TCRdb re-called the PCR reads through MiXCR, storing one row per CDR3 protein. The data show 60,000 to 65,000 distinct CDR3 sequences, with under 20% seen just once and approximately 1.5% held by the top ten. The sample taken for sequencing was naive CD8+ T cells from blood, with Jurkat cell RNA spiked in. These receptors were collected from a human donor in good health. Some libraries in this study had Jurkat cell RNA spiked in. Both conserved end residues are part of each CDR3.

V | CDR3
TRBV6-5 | CASSYSTTGEGAFF
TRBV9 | CASSVASNGAEAFF
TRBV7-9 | CASSPPYAPDTQYF
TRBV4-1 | CASRWGVGAKNIQYF
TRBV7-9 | CASRYWDPPTDTQYF
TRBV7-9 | CASSLGYSNQPQHF
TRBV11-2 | CASSSGQEYQYF
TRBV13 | CASSPIAGGPSSEQFF
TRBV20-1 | CSAERDYQVNEQFF
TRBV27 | CASSRQGRNQPQHF
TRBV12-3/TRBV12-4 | CASSIGLAGGRTGELFF
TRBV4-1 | CASSQERIGTEQYF
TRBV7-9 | CASSYSMSLYQPQHF
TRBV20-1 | CSARAGLAVTDTQYF
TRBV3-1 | CASSQDTSYEQYF
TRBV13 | CASTSPGGQETQYF
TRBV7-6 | CASTLAAGTTNTGELFF
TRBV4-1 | CASSQVLAGLYYEQYF
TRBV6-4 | CASSDRPQRESRNCTDTQYF
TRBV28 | CASSWGIIDEQFF
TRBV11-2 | CASSLRGREGYTF
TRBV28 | CASSLGVLQYF
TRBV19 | CASSWGEGGQPQHF
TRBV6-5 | CASTNGAYEQYF
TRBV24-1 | CATSDPFVRGSDTQYF
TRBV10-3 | CAISAALTGELFF
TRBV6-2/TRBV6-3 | CASSVSGRNEQFF
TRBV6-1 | CASSEFTGGRTDTQYF
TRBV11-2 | CASRDTDEKLFF
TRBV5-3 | CASSWDSYEQYF
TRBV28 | CASSTTSGITDTQYF